This is a list of T cell receptor beta chains from one sample in a study of T-cell reconstitution after alpha-beta-depleted transplantation in children. TCRdb passed the PCR reads through MiXCR, listing each CDR3 protein once. The table includes about 640,000 distinct CDR3 sequences, 15% to 20% detected once. Specimen: PBMCs from the stem cell graft donor, collected from the stem cell graft. These receptor sequences come from a human donor who donated a stem cell graft to a child with acute myeloid leukemia. CDR3s leave out the opening cysteine and the closing phenylalanine or tryptophan.

j_call: TRBJ2-5; v_call: TRBV20-1; cdr3_aa: SASRGLAGETQY
j_call: TRBJ2-2; v_call: TRBV20-1; cdr3_aa: SATTQGANTGELF
j_call: TRBJ2-3; v_call: TRBV20-1; cdr3_aa: SASGTTFTDTQY
j_call: TRBJ1-4; v_call: TRBV11-2; cdr3_aa: ASSFEGQLKKLF
j_call: TRBJ2-7; v_call: TRBV12-3/TRBV12-4; cdr3_aa: ASSWGQTGREQY
j_call: TRBJ2-1; v_call: TRBV5-1; cdr3_aa: ASSPFLGGGYNEQF
j_call: TRBJ1-5; v_call: TRBV20-1; cdr3_aa: SARGPDSYSNQPQH
j_call: TRBJ2-1; v_call: TRBV20-1; cdr3_aa: SARISGVRGNEQF
j_call: TRBJ2-1; v_call: TRBV3-1; cdr3_aa: ASSPITSGAYNEQF
j_call: TRBJ1-1; v_call: TRBV7-9; cdr3_aa: ASSFGQGYTEAF
j_call: TRBJ2-7; v_call: TRBV20-1; cdr3_aa: SASDQRALYEQY
j_call: TRBJ1-2; v_call: TRBV5-1; cdr3_aa: ASSFWPGQDEGYT
j_call: TRBJ1-2; v_call: TRBV5-4; cdr3_aa: ASSLELLKGGTPNYGYT
j_call: TRBJ2-3; v_call: TRBV6-6; cdr3_aa: ACMGRTDTQY
j_call: TRBJ2-5; v_call: TRBV7-9; cdr3_aa: ASRSKERGGETQY
j_call: TRBJ2-3; v_call: TRBV29-1; cdr3_aa: SVDLEQASTDTQY
j_call: TRBJ2-7; v_call: TRBV2; cdr3_aa: ASSETTPSYEQY
j_call: TRBJ1-5; v_call: TRBV27; cdr3_aa: ANGPHQPQH
j_call: TRBJ1-4; v_call: TRBV6-5; cdr3_aa: ASSYSTNEKLF
j_call: TRBJ1-1; v_call: TRBV7-2; cdr3_aa: ASAGVGGTEAF
j_call: TRBJ2-1; v_call: TRBV12-3/TRBV12-4; cdr3_aa: ASSLAGAEQF
j_call: TRBJ1-1; v_call: TRBV6-1; cdr3_aa: ASSTRGGNTEAF
j_call: TRBJ1-6; v_call: TRBV7-2; cdr3_aa: ASSLGQFSYNSPLH